A selection of T cell receptor beta chains follows, all from one sample in a study of T-cell reconstitution after alpha-beta-depleted transplantation in children. One entry per CDR3 protein, called by TCRdb with MiXCR from the PCR reads. This table holds about 400,000 distinct CDR3 sequences, roughly 22% found once. The sample was PBMCs from the stem cell graft donor, taken from the stem cell graft. The receptor source for this set is a human donor who donated a stem cell graft to a child with acute myeloid leukemia. CDR3s include the opening cysteine and the closing phenylalanine or tryptophan. The D gene is left open where the match is weak. Size tells how often a clone was seen (once, few, many) or the class of an expanded clone, and some rows leave it out.

j_call d_call v_call clone_size cdr3_nt cdr3_aa
TRBJ2-1 TRBD2 TRBV15 few TGTGCCACCAGCTCCCGACTAGCGGACCTCTACAATGAGCAGTTCTTC CATSSRLADLYNEQFF
TRBJ2-6 . TRBV25-1 many TGTGCCAGCAGTGAGGACACCCTGCCTGGGGCCAACGTCCTGACTTTC CASSEDTLPGANVLTF
TRBJ2-3 . TRBV15 few TGTGCCACCAGCAGAGGTGGCAGGGGAGGTTGGACAGATACGCAGTATTTT CATSRGGRGGWTDTQYF
TRBJ2-3 . TRBV29-1 many TGCAGCGTTGAAGGGCCAGGGAACACAGATACGCAGTATTTT CSVEGPGNTDTQYF
TRBJ2-5 TRBD1 TRBV30 few TGTGCCTGGAGTGTACCCCACAGGGGAGACGGAGAGACCCAGTACTTC CAWSVPHRGDGETQYF
TRBJ2-3 TRBD2 TRBV5-1 many TGCGCCAGCAGGCTTAGACTAGCGGACACAGATACGCAGTATTTT CASRLRLADTDTQYF
TRBJ2-7 TRBD2 TRBV6-2/TRBV6-3 . TGTGCCAGCGGGGGAGGGACCTACGAGCAGTACTTC CASGGGTYEQYF
TRBJ2-1 . TRBV6-5 . TGTGCCAGCAGTTATATCAGCTCCTACAATGAGCAGTTCTTC CASSYISSYNEQFF
TRBJ2-7 . TRBV4-3 few TGCGCCAGCAGCCAAGTGGTAGACACCTACGAGCAGTACTTC CASSQVVDTYEQYF
TRBJ2-3 TRBD2 TRBV29-1 many TGCAGCGTTGTTCCCTTGGGACTAGCGGGAGTGGAAGATACGCAGTATTTT CSVVPLGLAGVEDTQYF
TRBJ2-1 TRBD2 TRBV29-1 many TGCAGCGTTGATCCCGGGACTAGCGGTCCGGCAAGGCAGTTCTTC CSVDPGTSGPARQFF
TRBJ2-7 TRBD2 TRBV13 once TGTGCCAGCAACCGGGGACTAGCGGATCTCACCGAGCAGTACTTC CASNRGLADLTEQYF
TRBJ1-1 TRBD1 TRBV9 . TGTGCCAGCAGCGCTACAGGGGGCTCTAATAAAGCTTTCTTT CASSATGGSNKAFF
TRBJ2-7 . TRBV5-1 few TGCGCCAGCAGCCCGGCAGACAGGGAGGCGGACGAGCAGTACTTC CASSPADREADEQYF
TRBJ2-5 . TRBV4-2 many TGTGCCAGCAGCCAAGACTGGGTGGCAGAGACCCAGTACTTC CASSQDWVAETQYF
TRBJ2-7 . TRBV20-1 . TGCAGTGCTAGTGATCAATACGAGCAGTACTTC CSASDQYEQYF
TRBJ2-5 TRBD1 TRBV5-6 few TGTGCCAGCAGCGTGGACAGGGTCCAAGAGACCCAGTACTTC CASSVDRVQETQYF
TRBJ2-7 TRBD1 TRBV27 many TGTGCCAGCAGTCGACAGGGTTACGAGCAGTACTTC CASSRQGYEQYF
TRBJ2-1 . TRBV12-3/TRBV12-4 few TGTGCCAGCAGAAACCGGGACTTCAGTGAGCAGTTCTTC CASRNRDFSEQFF
TRBJ2-7 . TRBV12-3/TRBV12-4 few TGTGCCAGCAGCAAAGACTTTTACGAGCAGTACTTC CASSKDFYEQYF
TRBJ2-7 . TRBV7-8 . TGTGCCAGCAGCACACTCGAGTCATTGAGCTCCTACGAGCAGTACTTC CASSTLESLSSYEQYF
TRBJ2-3 . TRBV12-3/TRBV12-4 many TGTGCCAGCGGGAGATGGGATACGCAGTATTTT CASGRWDTQYF
TRBJ2-1 . TRBV19 few TGTGCCAGTAGGGGCTTGGGAGCGTCAAATGAGCAGTTCTTC CASRGLGASNEQFF
TRBJ2-1 TRBD1 TRBV6-1 . TGTGCCAGCAGTAGGACAGGGGGTTTTGTCAATGAGCAGTTCTTC CASSRTGGFVNEQFF
TRBJ2-1 . TRBV2 . TGTGCCAGCAGTGAAACCGGGACTGGGAACAATGAGCAGTTCTTC CASSETGTGNNEQFF
TRBJ1-2 . TRBV28 few TGTGCCAGCAGTTTAGAGCAGCAAACTAACTATGGCTACACCTTC CASSLEQQTNYGYTF
TRBJ2-5 TRBD1 TRBV5-1 few TGCGCCAGCAGCGACAGGGTCGGAAACCAAGAGACCCAGTACTTC CASSDRVGNQETQYF
TRBJ2-1 TRBD2 TRBV7-2 many TGTGCCAGCAGCTTCAGCGGGAGGGCCTTAAATGAGCAGTTCTTC CASSFSGRALNEQFF
TRBJ1-2 . TRBV20-1 many TGCAGTAGCGCGAGCTACACCTTC CSSASYTF
TRBJ2-7 . TRBV28 . TGTGCCAGTTTAGTCCCAGGGTCGTCCTACGAGCAGTACTTC CASLVPGSSYEQYF
TRBJ2-1 . TRBV12-5 . TGTGCTAGTGGTTTGGCCCTTAGTCTAAGGGGGGCCAGTGGAGGTGACAATGAGCAGTTCTTC CASGLALSLRGASGGDNEQFF
TRBJ1-1 . TRBV20-1 few TGCAGTGCGGACGGAATTGCTGAAGCTTTCTTT CSADGIAEAFF
TRBJ2-3 TRBD1 TRBV4-3 . TGCGCCAGCAGCCAGGACAGGGGGAGCACAGATACGCAGTATTTT CASSQDRGSTDTQYF
TRBJ1-2 TRBD1 TRBV7-3 few TGTGCCAGCAGCCCACACAAGGGACAGAGCTATGGCTACACCTTC CASSPHKGQSYGYTF
TRBJ2-3 . TRBV18 few TGTGCCAGCTCACCCGCAGGGGAGAGGACAGATACGCAGTATTTT CASSPAGERTDTQYF
TRBJ2-3 . TRBV12-3/TRBV12-4 few TGTGCCAGCAGTTTCAGGGGCCTTAGCACAGATACGCAGTATTTT CASSFRGLSTDTQYF
TRBJ2-7 TRBD1 TRBV25-1 . TGTGCCAGCCGGGACAGCGACTACGAGCAGTACTTC CASRDSDYEQYF
TRBJ1-2 . TRBV6-6 . TGTGCCAGCAGTCAGGTGATAGGCTATGGCTACACCTTC CASSQVIGYGYTF
TRBJ2-1 . TRBV6-5 few TGTGCCAGCAGTTACTCGGGCTGGTCAGGGAGCTCCTACAATGAGCAGTTCTTC CASSYSGWSGSSYNEQFF
TRBJ1-3 TRBD1 TRBV12-3/TRBV12-4 . TGTGCCAGCAGCCTCCCGGGACAGGGGAAAGCTGGAAACACCATATATTTT CASSLPGQGKAGNTIYF
TRBJ2-7 . TRBV7-9 . TGTGCCAGCAGCTTAGCCCTCGCCTCGGGAGACGAGCAGTACTTC CASSLALASGDEQYF
TRBJ2-1 . TRBV12-3/TRBV12-4 . TGTGCCAGCACTTTTAGCTCCTACAATGAGCAGTTCTTC CASTFSSYNEQFF
TRBJ2-3 TRBD1 TRBV20-1 few TGCAGTGCTAGGAGCCGGGACAGGGGAATAACGAGCACAGATACGCAGTATTTT CSARSRDRGITSTDTQYF
TRBJ2-1 TRBD2 TRBV15 many TGTGCCACCAGCAGACCTTCACTAGCGGGAGGTGGTGAGCAGTTCTTC CATSRPSLAGGGEQFF
TRBJ2-5 . TRBV20-1 . TGCAGTGCTATCTCTTGGGGGCCAGGAGTCGGGGAGACCCAGTACTTC CSAISWGPGVGETQYF
TRBJ2-5 . TRBV5-1 few TGCGCCAGCAGCTTGCCGCGGGATAGGGTCCAGTACTTC CASSLPRDRVQYF
TRBJ1-5 . TRBV5-1 . TGCGCCAGCAGGGGGGACATCGATCAGCCCCAGCATTTT CASRGDIDQPQHF
TRBJ2-3 . TRBV20-1 many TGCAGTGCTACAGGTGGGGCCGGAGATACGCAGTATTTT CSATGGAGDTQYF
TRBJ1-5 . TRBV20-1 few TGCAGTGCCCAGGACAGAAATCAGCCCCAGCATTTT CSAQDRNQPQHF
TRBJ2-1 . TRBV11-2 . TGTGCCAGCAGGACCTACCAGGGACGCTACAATGAGCAGTTCTTC CASRTYQGRYNEQFF
TRBJ2-3 TRBD1 TRBV27 . TGTGCCAGCAGCCTTATAGGACAGGGATTCACAGATACGCAGTATTTT CASSLIGQGFTDTQYF